This TCR beta chain was captured in a study of blood T cell repertoires in COVID-19. On the study more broadly: Acute-phase and convalescent COVID-19 samples originated in the United States, Italy and Spain.

The length of the CDR3 is 12 residues. V was pared by 4 bases and J by 8 bases, with 11 bases between. In the source study's methods: By means of reference gene primer amplification, nucleated cell counts were estimated. Assay: immunoSEQ multiplex PCR; the TCRdb copy retains only in-frame clones and omits some. V, J and clone size derive from that table, while D and trimming were established from the DNA sequence. Of 200,000 to 300,000 clones in the sample, more than 80% were seen once. It was during active infection that Seattle patients were enrolled and then longitudinally followed. The rearrangement links TRBV12-3 or TRBV12-4 to TRBJ1-2; possibly TRBD1 for D (6 bases). Sequencing was performed on peripheral blood. The clonotype originates from a woman at least 80 years old with COVID-19, enrolled during active disease. The CDR3 DNA reads TGTGCCAGCAGTTGGCAGGGGCGAGGCTACACCTTC. This gives the protein CASSWQGRGYTF.